These 13 T cell receptor beta chains share one sample of origin, sequenced in a study of control samples from healthy donors and cancer patients. Sequenced by immunoSEQ multiplex PCR; TCRdb stores in-frame clones only, minus some. In the table there are approximately 150,000 clones, over 85% of which are singletons. Sequencing was carried out using blood. The receptors come from a man younger than 35 in good health.

The chain joins TRBV29-1 to TRBJ1-5; maybe TRBD1 (5 bases). The germline gives CDR1 SQVTM, CDR2 ANQGSEA. V was shortened by 6 bases and J by 5 bases, with 17 bases between the two germline ends. This CDR3 spans 14 amino acids. The DNA of the CDR3 is TGCAGCGTCGGGACCTCGGATGGGGATCAGCCCCAGCATTTT. This sequence encodes CSVGTSDGDQPQHF.

This chain connects TRBV7-2 to TRBJ1-1; no firm D call. The germline V gene encodes CDR1 SGHTA and CDR2 FQGNSA. V dropped 3 bases and J dropped 4 bases, with 12 bases sitting between them. The CDR3 length is 14 residues. Here the CDR3 reads CASSLKGSGTEAFF. The CDR3 bases are TGTGCCAGCAGCTTGAAAGGGTCGGGCACTGAAGCTTTCTTT.

This CDR3 is CASSLQQGAPVEQFF. CDR3 sequence (DNA): TGTGCCAGCAGTTTACAACAGGGGGCGCCGGTTGAGCAGTTCTTC. The chain links TRBV27 to TRBJ2-1; 9 positions match TRBD1. The CDR3 totals 15 residues. The J segment lost 9 bases and the V segment lost 2 bases, leaving 8 bases of the junction unmatched. Looked up from germline, CDR1 is MNHEY and CDR2 is SMNVEV (reference sequence).

The V call is TRBV5-5, the J call TRBJ1-5; D not certain. The CDR3 contains 13 residues. Trimming removed 5 bases at V and 9 bases at J, with 15 bases between. Looked up from germline, CDR1 is SGHKS and CDR2 is YYEKEE (reference sequence). The CDR3 spells CASRQIIEGPQHF. As DNA, the CDR3 is TGTGCCAGCAGACAAATCATCGAGGGGCCCCAGCATTTT.

This clone was found once. V and J are TRBV11-3 and TRBJ1-1; D gene uncertain. V lost 5 bases and J 4 bases, leaving 11 bases between the germline ends. This CDR3 region has 13 residues. Germline V lookup: CDR1 SGHNT, CDR2 YENEEA. The CDR3 DNA follows: TGTGCCAGCAGCGGACGCCTGGGCACTGAAGCTTTCTTT. Its translation: CASSGRLGTEAFF. The full variable domain, its missing parts supplied by reference TRBV11-3 and TRBJ1-1, is EAGVVQSPRYKIIEKKQPVAFWCNPISGHNTLYWYLQNLGQGPELLIRYENEEAVDDSQLPKDRFSAERLKGVDSTLKIQPAELGDSAVYLCASSGRLGTEAFFGQGTRLTVV.

This rearrangement joins TRBV7-9 to TRBJ2-7; D is possibly TRBD1 (6 bases). CDR3 length: 18 amino acids. In germline, CDR1 is SEHNR, CDR2 FQNEAQ (reference sequence). Trimming cost V 5 bases and J 2 bases, with 25 bases left between them. This CDR3 is CASSGTLVSPSVAYEQYF. The CDR3 bases are TGTGCCAGCAGCGGGACATTAGTGTCCCCTTCCGTGGCCTACGAGCAGTACTTC. Full variable domain (rest looked up from reference TRBV7-9 and TRBJ2-7): DTGVSQNPRHKITKRGQNVTFRCDPISEHNRLYWYRQTLGQGPEFLTYFQNEAQLEKSRLLSDRFSAERPKGSFSTLEIQRTEQGDSAMYLCASSGTLVSPSVAYEQYFGPGTRLTVT.

The V and J genes are TRBV5-1 and TRBJ1-3; no clear D. Per germline, CDR1 SGHRS and CDR2 YFSETQ. V was clipped by 0 bases and J by 0 bases, with 10 bases between them. The CDR3 has 16 residues. The CDR3 loop is CASSLGPTFSGNTIYF. The DNA for the CDR3 is TGCGCCAGCAGCTTGGGACCGACATTCTCTGGAAACACCATATATTTT.

The chain couples TRBV7-6 to TRBJ2-7, with D perhaps TRBD2 (5 bases). The CDR3 extends over 13 amino acids. Germline V CDR1 and CDR2: SGHVS, FNYEAQ. V lost 2 bases to trimming and J lost 1 base, with 6 bases between them. The CDR3 protein is CASSLRDSYEQYF. The DNA of the CDR3 is TGTGCCAGCAGCTTACGGGATTCCTACGAGCAGTACTTC. Full variable domain (remainder filled in from reference TRBV7-6 and TRBJ2-7): GAGVSQSPRYKVTKRGQDVALRCDPISGHVSLYWYRQALGQGPEFLTYFNYEAQQDKSGLPNDRFSAERPEGSISTLTIQRTEQRDSAMYRCASSLRDSYEQYFGPGTRLTVT.

The CDR3 loop is CASSEAGADGELFF. CDR3 in DNA: TGTGCCAGCAGTGAGGCGGGGGCGGACGGGGAGCTGTTTTTT. V usage is TRBV2 and J usage is TRBJ2-2, with D possibly matching TRBD2 (7 bases). Germline CDR1 reads SNHLY; CDR2 reads FYNNEI. The CDR3 is 14 residues long. Trimming took 3 bases from V and 7 from J, leaving 12 bases between them.

The chain couples TRBV5-1 to TRBJ2-7; D remains unclear. V gave up 0 bases and J gave up 2 bases, with 6 bases separating them. Germline V gene lookup returns CDR1 SGHRS and CDR2 YFSETQ. The CDR3 covers 13 residues. The DNA for the CDR3 is TGCGCCAGCAGCTTGGCCTCCCCCTACGAGCAGTACTTC. Its protein is CASSLASPYEQYF. Drawing the rest from reference TRBV5-1 and TRBJ2-7, the complete variable domain is KAGVTQTPRYLIKTRGQQVTLSCSPISGHRSVSWYQQTPGQGLQFLFEYFSETQRNKGNFPGRFSGRQFSNSRSEMNVSTLELGDSALYLCASSLASPYEQYFGPGTRLTVT.

In DNA, the CDR3 is TGTGCCAGCAGCCAAGGACGTACTAGCGGACCTCGGTCAGGCTACACCTTC. It translates to CASSQGRTSGPRSGYTF. V and J are TRBV5-4 and TRBJ1-2; D remains ambiguous. Deletions cut 4 bases from V and 8 bases from J, with 27 bases between. The CDR3 contains 17 residues. CDR1 is SGHNT and CDR2 is YYREEE in the germline V gene (reference sequence).

V gene TRBV7-9 combines with J gene TRBJ1-1; TRBD1 might be the D (6 bases). V lost 5 bases and J lost 5, with 15 bases in between. CDR1 SEHNR and CDR2 FQNEAQ come from the germline V gene (reference sequence). This CDR3 comprises 14 residues. CDR3 residues: CASSEAGGGTEAFF. CDR3 in DNA: TGTGCCAGCAGCGAGGCGGGGGGCGGAACTGAAGCTTTCTTT. Using reference TRBV7-9 and TRBJ1-1 for the parts outside the CDR3, the full variable domain is DTGVSQNPRHKITKRGQNVTFRCDPISEHNRLYWYRQTLGQGPEFLTYFQNEAQLEKSRLLSDRFSAERPKGSFSTLEIQRTEQGDSAMYLCASSEAGGGTEAFFGQGTRLTVV.

V and J are TRBV12-3 or TRBV12-4 and TRBJ2-7, with D unresolved. CDR3 size: 13 residues. Between the trimmed V and J ends, which lost 6 bases and 2 bases, there was a span of 11 bases. CDR3 bases: TGTGCCAGCAGCCCCCGGTGGACCTACGAGCAGTACTTC. Its translation is CASSPRWTYEQYF.